A single sample is the source of the 17 T cell receptor beta chains below, sequenced in a study of graft-versus-host responses after intestinal transplantation. Method: immunoSEQ multiplex PCR; TCRdb's copy keeps in-frame clones and lacks some. The sample includes 65,000 to 85,000 clones, roughly 90% of them seen just once. The sample consisted of bone marrow, taken 700 to 750 days after intestinal transplantation. These receptors were taken from a human patient who received an intestinal transplant, so some T cells may come from the graft donor.

The V call is TRBV19, the J call TRBJ2-1; D not resolved. Trimming stripped 3 bases from V and 8 bases from J, with 11 bases between. The CDR3 sequence is 13 residues long. Germline loops: CDR1 LNHDA, CDR2 SQIVND (reference sequence). The CDR3 DNA follows: TGTGCCAGTAGTATTGCCACGGCCCATGAGCAGTTCTTC. Translated, it gives CASSIATAHEQFF.

The chain carries TRBV19 and TRBJ1-5; no firm D call. V lost 3 bases and J lost 3, with 12 bases in between. This CDR3 is built from 15 residues. Germline values: CDR1 LNHDA, CDR2 SQIVND (reference sequence). The CDR3 here is CASSIVAGLNQPQHF. DNA for the CDR3: TGTGCCAGTAGTATCGTAGCAGGACTCAATCAGCCCCAGCATTTT.

In this sample, this clone turned up a few times. The chain links TRBV11-2 to TRBJ1-4, with 10 bases matching TRBD1. The ends lost 1 base at V and 7 bases at J; junction bases unmatched: 6. Per the germline V gene, CDR1 is SGHAT and CDR2 is FQNNGV. The CDR3 is 16 residues long. CDR3 DNA: TGTGCCAGCAGCTTAGCCAGACAGGGGGCAGGTGAAAAACTGTTTTTT. It yields the protein CASSLARQGAGEKLFF.

The CDR3 nucleotides read TGTGCCAGCAGCGTAGACGTAGCGGTATACAATGAGCAGTTCTTC. Translation: CASSVDVAVYNEQFF. The V and J genes are TRBV9 and TRBJ2-1, with a weak D call TRBD2 (6 bases). This CDR3 region has 15 residues. Germline values: CDR1 SGDLS, CDR2 YYNGEE. V lost 0 bases to trimming and J lost 4 bases, with 11 bases between them.

This chain links TRBV7-9 with TRBJ2-3, with D tentatively TRBD1 (8 bases). The CDR3 length is 16 residues. The germline CDR1 and CDR2 sequences are SEHNR and FQNEAQ (reference sequence). The ends were cut back, 2 bases at V and 2 bases at J, with 14 bases in the middle. CDR3 protein: CASSLTGGGYTDTQYF. The DNA for the CDR3 is TGTGCCAGCAGCTTAACAGGGGGAGGGTACACAGATACGCAGTATTTT.

This clone was seen only once. V usage is TRBV19 and J usage is TRBJ2-5, with D perhaps being TRBD1 or TRBD2 (5 bases each). Trimming pared 5 bases from V and 4 bases from J, leaving 14 bases between. From germline, CDR1 is LNHDA and CDR2 SQIVND (reference sequence). The CDR3 sequence is 14 residues long. CDR3 loop: CASSPTTGTETQYF. The CDR3 coding sequence is TGTGCCAGTAGTCCTACTACCGGGACAGAGACCCAGTACTTC.

The chain links TRBV4-1 to TRBJ2-3; D remains ambiguous. The CDR3 sequence is 15 residues long. Per germline, CDR1 MGHRA and CDR2 YSYEKL. V lost 1 base and J 1 base, leaving 9 bases between the germline ends. The CDR3 reads CASSQGVGGTDTQYF. The CDR3 nucleotides read TGCGCCAGCAGCCAAGGAGTAGGAGGCACAGATACGCAGTATTTT.

V is TRBV5-4 and J is TRBJ1-5; 10 bases align to TRBD1. The CDR3 totals 14 residues. V shed 5 bases and J 4 bases; nucleotides not matched to a gene: 3. Germline CDR1 is SGHNT and CDR2 is YYREEE (reference sequence). In DNA form, the CDR3 reads TGTGCCAGCAGTCGGACAGGGGGGAATCAGCCCCAGCATTTT. Protein sequence: CASSRTGGNQPQHF.

Details on this clone: This sample includes further DNA sequences coding for the same CDR3. The genes are TRBV29-1 and TRBJ2-7; no reliable D call. This CDR3 spans 11 amino acids. V lost 4 bases and J 1 base, leaving 5 bases between the germline ends. Germline V gene data show CDR1 as SQVTM and CDR2 as ANQGSEA. The CDR3 region is CSVGGSYEQYF. CDR3 nucleotides: TGCAGCGTTGGAGGTTCCTACGAGCAGTACTTC.

The chain uses TRBV19 and TRBJ1-5, with 7 positions matching TRBD1. Germline V gene sequence: CDR1 LNHDA, CDR2 SQIVND (reference sequence). Trimming at V came to 7 bases and at J to 0 bases, leaving 9 bases not matched to a gene. CDR3 length: 16 residues. CDR3 DNA sequence: TGTGCCAGTATATCCGGGACAGAGTATAGCAATCAGCCCCAGCATTTT. Its translation: CASISGTEYSNQPQHF.

This sequence joins TRBV7-9 and TRBJ2-5; 7 nucleotides line up with TRBD2. The J call is in doubt because the DNA end fits TRBJ2-7 better. Germline-derived CDR1 and CDR2 are SEHNR and FQNEAQ (reference sequence). The CDR3 sequence is 14 residues long. The CDR3 region is CASSLDRGDYEQYF. The CDR3 nucleotides are TGTGCCAGCAGCTTAGACCGGGGGGACTACGAGCAGTACTTC.

This clone was found once. The chain links TRBV4-2 to TRBJ1-3; 11 nucleotides agree with TRBD1. The CDR3 sequence is 18 residues long. The junction had 13 bases not matched to a gene; V was cut back by 4 bases and J by 5 bases. Germline loops: CDR1 LGHNA, CDR2 YNFKEQ. The CDR3: CASSLRVRDRGFRNTIYF. The CDR3 DNA reads as TGTGCCAGCAGCCTAAGGGTCCGGGACAGGGGGTTTCGAAACACCATATATTTT.

This chain uses TRBV6-6 with TRBJ1-2; D uncertain. Germline CDR1 is MNHNY and CDR2 is SVGAGI (reference sequence). The CDR3 totals 15 residues. Deletions cut 2 bases from V and 4 bases from J, with 14 bases between. The CDR3 loop is CASSYDTPLIYGYTF. CDR3 in DNA: TGTGCCAGCAGTTACGACACTCCCCTCATCTATGGCTACACCTTC.

The chain links TRBV7-7 to TRBJ2-2; the D call may be TRBD1 or TRBD2 (5 bases each). Germline values: CDR1 SSHAT, CDR2 FNYEAQ (reference sequence). Trimming took off 3 bases at V and 6 bases at J, with 5 bases between the two ends. This CDR3 has 12 residues. CDR3 in amino acids: CASSLGAGELFF. For the CDR3, the DNA is TGTGCCAGCAGCTTGGGGGCCGGGGAGCTGTTTTTT.

V is TRBV7-9 and J is TRBJ1-2; D gene unclear. The CDR3 spans 14 residues. Germline values: CDR1 SEHNR, CDR2 FQNEAQ (reference sequence). Trimming left V 1 base short and J 9 bases short, with 15 bases between. The CDR3 region has the DNA TGTGCCAGCAGCTTAGTTGGAGGGAACAGCCGCTACACCTTC. It specifies CASSLVGGNSRYTF.

The rearrangement joins TRBV19 to TRBJ2-7; 7 bases are a match to TRBD2. V shed 6 bases, J shed 3 bases, and the junction held 2 bases outside the gene matches. The CDR3 runs to 12 residues. From germline, CDR1 is LNHDA and CDR2 SQIVND (reference sequence). As DNA, the CDR3 is TGTGCCAGTAGCTCTAGCGGCTACGAGCAGTACTTC. Protein sequence: CASSSSGYEQYF.

The rearrangement uses TRBV9 and TRBJ2-5; 8 bases line up with TRBD1. The germline gives CDR1 SGDLS, CDR2 YYNGEE. After removal of 5 bases from V and 3 bases from J, the junction contained 6 bases not matched to a gene. The length of the CDR3 is 14 residues. The CDR3 loop is CASSDTGQEETQYF. The CDR3 DNA sequence: TGTGCCAGCAGTGATACGGGACAGGAAGAGACCCAGTACTTC.